This T cell receptor (beta chain) is drawn from a study of cytomegalovirus exposure and HLA in healthy donors. General observations from the study: CMV serostatus was the sole immune exposure information available. A few chains linked to CMV were shown in vitro to be specific for CMV antigens.

The study ran its PCR with 60 Vbeta and 13 Jbeta primers. The protocol was immunoSEQ multiplex PCR, while the TCRdb copy is restricted to in-frame clones and leaves out a portion. The data show 150,000 to 200,000 clones, roughly 80% seen once. A remark on this clone: No antigen is known for it.

Germline V gives CDR1 MGHDK, CDR2 SYGVNS. V trimming: 7 bases; J trimming: 6 bases; junction bases outside the gene matches: 10. The length of the CDR3 is 14 residues. The sequence was collected from a female donor in good health and CMV-seronegative. The genes are TRBV25-1 and TRBJ2-3; 7 nucleotides line up with TRBD2. Sequencing was carried out using PBMCs. The CDR3 region has the DNA TGTGCCAGCACTGAGCGGCGGGAGCGCGATACGCAGTATTTT. Its protein product is CASTERRERDTQYF.